This is a list of T cell receptor beta chains from one sample in a study of human T cells and chemical hapten exposure. MiXCR, run by TCRdb on the RACE reads, gives a single entry per CDR3 protein. In the table there are under 200,000 distinct CDR3 sequences, more than 12% of which are singletons. Sequenced material: whole blood, taken in connection with sensitization to the hapten diphenylcyclopropenone (DPC). These receptor sequences come from a woman in her 30s with alopecia areata. Some clones in this sample may be carry-over from other donors' samples. The CDR3 runs from the conserved cysteine through the conserved F or W. Fields, in order: J gene, D gene, clone size, V gene, CDR3 protein, CDR3 DNA. A D gene is named only where the DNA matches it firmly. Only part of the rows carry a size: once, few, many, or a class if the clone is expanded.

>TRBJ2-6|TRBD1|.|TRBV5-1
CASSLTGGDTGANVLTF
TGCGCCAGCAGCTTGACAGGGGGCGATACCGGGGCCAACGTCCTGACTTTC
>TRBJ2-4|.|few|TRBV28
CASSSEDRGVQF
TGTGCCAGCAGTTCTGAGGACCGCGGTGTCCAATTC
>TRBJ1-1|.|.|TRBV30
CAWSVVRGGTEAFF
TGTGCCTGGAGTGTAGTCAGGGGCGGGACTGAAGCTTTCTTT
>TRBJ2-5|.|.|TRBV20-1
CSAQPGAETQYF
TGCAGTGCTCAACCAGGGGCAGAGACCCAGTACTTC
>TRBJ2-7|.|many|TRBV20-1
CSARVQGRDSYEQYF
TGCAGTGCTAGAGTCCAGGGTAGGGACTCCTACGAGCAGTACTTC
>TRBJ1-1|.|few|TRBV7-3
CASSLTGGRSTEAFF
TGTGCCAGCAGCTTAACGGGGGGCCGGAGCACTGAAGCTTTCTTT
>TRBJ2-1|.|.|TRBV6-5
CASSYRSRLNYNEQFF
TGTGCCAGCAGTTACAGGTCGCGGTTAAACTACAATGAGCAGTTCTTC
>TRBJ1-4|.|.|TRBV19
CASSIRQVATNEKLFF
TGTGCCAGTAGTATCCGACAGGTAGCAACTAATGAAAAACTGTTTTTT
>TRBJ1-4|.|many|TRBV14
CASSRGINEKLFF
TGTGCCAGCAGTCGAGGGATTAATGAAAAACTGTTTTTT
>TRBJ1-1|.|few|TRBV3-1
CASSQVGTEAFF
TGTGCCAGCAGCCAAGTCGGCACTGAAGCTTTCTTT
>TRBJ1-4|.|.|TRBV11-2
CASSPGDGDNEKLFF
TGTGCCAGCAGTCCCGGTGACGGGGATAATGAAAAACTGTTTTTT
>TRBJ2-3|.|.|TRBV29-1
CSVETVTDTQYF
TGCAGCGTTGAAACAGTCACAGATACGCAGTATTTT
>TRBJ1-1|.|few|TRBV12-3/TRBV12-4
CASRIQGGGVAFF
TGTGCCAGCAGGATCCAGGGTGGGGGAGTAGCTTTCTTT
>TRBJ2-7|.|few|TRBV5-4
CASSLDGGKSYEQYF
TGTGCCAGCAGCTTGGACGGCGGGAAGTCCTACGAGCAGTACTTC
>TRBJ1-2|.|.|TRBV14
CASSQWTYGYTF
TGTGCCAGCAGCCAATGGACCTATGGCTACACCTTC
>TRBJ1-1|.|few|TRBV10-3
CAISERSGPGRKNTEAFF
TGTGCCATCAGTGAGCGTTCGGGCCCAGGTCGAAAAAACACTGAAGCTTTCTTT
>TRBJ1-5|.|many|TRBV6-2/TRBV6-3
CASSDGYQPQHF
TGTGCCAGCAGCGATGGGTATCAGCCCCAGCATTTT
>TRBJ2-1|.|many|TRBV18
CASSPRTDEQFF
TGTGCCAGCTCACCACGAACCGATGAGCAGTTCTTC
>TRBJ2-3|.|.|TRBV5-6
CVSLERSMNTQYF
TGTGTCAGCCTCGAGCGGTCCATGAATACGCAGTATTTT
>TRBJ1-5|.|.|TRBV7-9
CASNPQHSRSSNQPQHF
TGTGCCAGCAACCCCCAGCACTCGCGTAGTAGCAATCAGCCCCAGCATTTT
>TRBJ1-1|.|few|TRBV27
CASSLWGAAEAFF
TGTGCCAGCAGTTTATGGGGGGCAGCTGAAGCTTTCTTT
>TRBJ1-1|.|.|TRBV6-2/TRBV6-3
CASSPRGRGANTEAFF
TGTGCCAGCAGTCCGCGGGGAAGAGGGGCGAACACTGAAGCTTTCTTT
>TRBJ1-1|.|.|TRBV5-1
CASTIAGGTEAFF
TGCGCCAGCACCATTGCGGGGGGGACTGAAGCTTTCTTT
>TRBJ2-1|.|.|TRBV7-9
CASSSTAPQEFF
TGTGCCAGCAGCTCCACGGCCCCCCAGGAGTTCTTC
>TRBJ2-6|.|.|TRBV19
CASRPDTDRPVLTF
TGTGCCAGTAGACCCGACACTGATCGGCCCGTCCTGACTTTC
>TRBJ2-1|.|many|TRBV29-1
CSVEEVRGSWQFF
TGCAGCGTTGAAGAAGTGAGGGGATCCTGGCAGTTCTTC
>TRBJ2-2|.|few|TRBV7-3
CASSLTPGHPTGSGELFF
TGTGCCAGCAGCTTAACTCCGGGACATCCGACTGGGAGCGGGGAGCTGTTTTTT
>TRBJ1-5|.|once|TRBV5-5
CASRPGMDGNQPQHF
TGTGCCAGCAGGCCAGGGATGGATGGCAATCAGCCCCAGCATTTT
>TRBJ2-5|.|.|TRBV3-1
CASSHNPGPKETQYF
TGTGCCAGCAGCCACAACCCGGGACCCAAAGAGACCCAGTACTTC
>TRBJ1-4|.|.|TRBV12-3/TRBV12-4
CASREGEKLFF
TGTGCCAGCAGGGAAGGTGAAAAACTGTTTTTT
>TRBJ2-3|.|many|TRBV6-2/TRBV6-3
CASMKFSGDTQYF
TGTGCCAGCATGAAGTTTTCCGGAGATACGCAGTATTTT
>TRBJ2-7|.|.|TRBV20-1
CSAREPYSYEQYF
TGCAGTGCTAGAGAGCCGTACTCCTACGAGCAGTACTTC
>TRBJ2-1|.|.|TRBV7-3
CASSLNGYEQFF
TGTGCCAGCAGCTTAAATGGGTATGAGCAGTTCTTC
>TRBJ2-7|TRBD2|few|TRBV20-1
CSASPLAGGTYEQYF
TGCAGTGCTAGTCCTCTAGCGGGAGGGACCTACGAGCAGTACTTC
>TRBJ1-6|.|few|TRBV9
CASSPRQSRDNSPLHF
TGTGCCAGCAGCCCACGACAGAGTCGGGATAATTCACCCCTCCACTTT
>TRBJ1-5|.|.|TRBV12-3/TRBV12-4
CASSLGGTTDQPQHF
TGTGCCAGCAGTTTAGGAGGGACGACGGATCAGCCCCAGCATTTT
>TRBJ2-1|.|few|TRBV28
CASSSRTANSYNEQFF
TGTGCCAGCAGTTCAAGGACAGCAAACTCCTACAATGAGCAGTTCTTC
>TRBJ2-2|.|few|TRBV6-1
CASSEGGHTGELFF
TGTGCCAGCAGTGAAGGGGGACACACCGGGGAGCTGTTTTTT
>TRBJ2-1|.|few|TRBV19
CASSARNAGTVVWNEQFF
TGTGCCAGTAGTGCCAGGAACGCCGGGACCGTAGTATGGAATGAGCAGTTCTTC
>TRBJ2-6|.|few|TRBV7-3
CASSLTGANVLTF
TGTGCCAGCAGCTTAACTGGGGCCAACGTCCTGACTTTC
>TRBJ2-7|.|.|TRBV10-3
CAISEGGNSYEQYF
TGTGCCATCAGTGAGGGCGGAAACTCCTACGAGCAGTACTTC
>TRBJ1-2|.|.|TRBV28
CASSLGPAYGYTF
TGTGCCAGCAGTTTAGGCCCCGCATATGGCTACACCTTC
>TRBJ1-3|.|many|TRBV9
CASSVEESESLDRTGNTIYF
TGTGCCAGCAGCGTAGAAGAGTCGGAGTCTTTAGACCGGACTGGAAACACCATATATTTT
>TRBJ2-5|.|many|TRBV7-7
CASSLGRGPQETQYF
TGTGCCAGCAGCTTAGGGAGGGGTCCCCAAGAGACCCAGTACTTC
>TRBJ1-1|.|.|TRBV5-1
CASSEVPLMNTEAFF
TGCGCCAGCAGCGAAGTTCCTTTGATGAACACTGAAGCTTTCTTT
>TRBJ2-7|.|few|TRBV7-9
CASPGPSYEQYF
TGTGCCAGCCCAGGACCCTCCTACGAGCAGTACTTC
>TRBJ2-7|.|few|TRBV7-7
CASSLANSPYEQYF
TGTGCTAGCAGCTTAGCCAATTCCCCCTACGAGCAGTACTTC
>TRBJ1-6|.|.|TRBV28
CASNKDEGSPLHF
TGTGCCAGCAACAAGGACGAGGGTTCACCCCTCCACTTT
>TRBJ1-6|TRBD1|.|TRBV4-3
CASSQETGAIYSPLHF
TGCGCCAGCAGCCAGGAGACAGGGGCAATCTATTCACCCCTCCACTTT
>TRBJ2-1|.|few|TRBV11-2
CASSLQRPGDEQFF
TGTGCCAGCAGCTTACAGAGGCCGGGGGATGAGCAGTTCTTC
>TRBJ2-2|.|.|TRBV20-1
CSARVQIDGELFF
TGCAGTGCTAGAGTCCAGATTGACGGGGAGCTGTTTTTT
>TRBJ2-1|.|.|TRBV2
CASSDGVAESSYNEQFF
TGTGCCAGCAGTGATGGGGTAGCGGAGAGCTCCTACAATGAGCAGTTCTTC
>TRBJ2-1|.|few|TRBV7-2
CASSPRGLGEQFF
TGTGCCAGCAGCCCCCGGGGGCTAGGGGAGCAGTTCTTC
>TRBJ2-5|.|.|TRBV7-2
CASSLAAFGGETQYF
TGTGCCAGCAGCTTAGCGGCATTCGGGGGAGAGACCCAGTACTTC
>TRBJ1-5|TRBD1|.|TRBV19
CASSIPGQGGQPQHF
TGTGCCAGTAGTATCCCGGGACAGGGTGGTCAGCCCCAGCATTTT